Sequencing of this T cell receptor beta chain was carried out in a study of T cell responses to AZD1222 COVID-19 vaccine. Study-wide background: Pooling was applied to second doses at about 4 or about 12 weeks. General study points: Targets within unmutated variant regions were reportedly found for nearly half of spike-specific TCRs. The donor cohort was predominantly white British with a female majority, and clonal diversity may have been underestimated. Repertoires were sampled only after the peak T cell response.

The CDR3 totals 15 residues. The V gene's germline CDR1 is MNHEY and CDR2 SMNVEV (reference sequence). Deletions cut 6 bases from V and 1 base from J, with 10 bases between. The table came from immunoSEQ multiplex PCR; TCRdb's copy has only in-frame clones and leaves some out. The table has roughly 100,000 clones, around 91% seen once. Remarks on this clone: The antigen remains unidentified.

The sample was peripheral blood, taken on day 0 of AZD1222 vaccination. The clonotype comes from an adult in good health. This chain uses TRBV27 with TRBJ2-6, with no clear D. For the CDR3, the DNA is TGTGCCAGCAGGCTTACCGCGTCTGGGGCCAACGTCCTGACTTTC. It codes for CASRLTASGANVLTF.